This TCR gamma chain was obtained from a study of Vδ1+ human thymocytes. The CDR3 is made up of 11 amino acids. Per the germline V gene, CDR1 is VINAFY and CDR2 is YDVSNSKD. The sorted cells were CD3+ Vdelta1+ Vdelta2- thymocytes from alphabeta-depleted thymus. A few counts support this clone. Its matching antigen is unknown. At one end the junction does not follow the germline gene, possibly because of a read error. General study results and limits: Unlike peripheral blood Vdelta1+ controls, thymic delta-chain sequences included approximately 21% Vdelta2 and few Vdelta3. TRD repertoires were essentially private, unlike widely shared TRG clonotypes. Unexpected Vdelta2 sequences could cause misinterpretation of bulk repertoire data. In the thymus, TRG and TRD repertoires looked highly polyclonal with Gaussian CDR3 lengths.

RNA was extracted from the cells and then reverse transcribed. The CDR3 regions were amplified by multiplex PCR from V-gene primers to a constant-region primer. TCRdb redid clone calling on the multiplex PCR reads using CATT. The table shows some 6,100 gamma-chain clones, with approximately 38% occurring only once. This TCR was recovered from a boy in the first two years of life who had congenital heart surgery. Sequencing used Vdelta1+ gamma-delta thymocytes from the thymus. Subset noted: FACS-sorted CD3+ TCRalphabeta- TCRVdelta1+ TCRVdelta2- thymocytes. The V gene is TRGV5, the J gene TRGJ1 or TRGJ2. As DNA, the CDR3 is TGTGCCTCCTGGGACAGGCCGGAGAAACTCTTT. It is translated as CASWDRPEKLF.